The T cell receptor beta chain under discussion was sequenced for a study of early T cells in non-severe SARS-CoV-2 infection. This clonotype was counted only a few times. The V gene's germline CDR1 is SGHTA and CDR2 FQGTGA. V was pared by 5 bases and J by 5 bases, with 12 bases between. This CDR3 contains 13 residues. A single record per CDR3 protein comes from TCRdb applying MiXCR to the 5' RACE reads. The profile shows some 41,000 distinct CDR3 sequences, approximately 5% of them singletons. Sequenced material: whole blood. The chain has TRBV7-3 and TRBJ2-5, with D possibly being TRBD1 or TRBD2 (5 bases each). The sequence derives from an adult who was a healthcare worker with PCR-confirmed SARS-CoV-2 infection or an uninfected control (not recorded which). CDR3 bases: TGTGCCAGCAGCCAAAGTTGGGGGGAGACCCAGTACTTC. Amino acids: CASSQSWGETQYF.